The 5 T cell receptor beta chains presented below share a single source sample, sequenced in a study of blood T cell repertoires in COVID-19. The method was immunoSEQ multiplex PCR; TCRdb's version includes in-frame clones alone and lacks a portion of them. The repertoire consists of over 85,000 clones, with 75% to 90% occurring once and the leading ten covering more than 7%. The specimen sequenced was peripheral blood. The receptor set was obtained from a man in his sixties with acute or convalescent COVID-19.

The chain links TRBV29-1 to TRBJ1-3; D remains unclear. This CDR3 has 14 amino acids. The germline V gene has CDR1 SQVTM and CDR2 ANQGSEA. V was cut by 4 bases and J by 0 bases, with 10 bases left in between. The CDR3 region is CSVAVLSSGNTIYF. In nucleotides, the CDR3 is TGCAGCGTTGCCGTCCTGAGCTCTGGAAACACCATATATTTT.

The rearrangement uses TRBV9 and TRBJ1-2; unclear D gene. CDR1 is SGDLS and CDR2 is YYNGEE in the germline V gene. Trimming stripped 0 bases from V and 1 base from J, with 13 bases between. CDR3 size: 16 residues. CDR3 in amino acids: CASSVELGGINYGYTF. CDR3 nucleotide sequence: TGTGCCAGCAGCGTAGAATTAGGAGGGATTAACTATGGCTACACCTTC.

The chain uses TRBV30 and TRBJ2-7, with 14 positions matching TRBD2. Losses at the gene ends were 5 bases for V and 4 bases for J; bases not matched to a gene: 13. Germline assignment: CDR1 GTSNPN and CDR2 SVGIG (reference sequence). The CDR3 runs to 17 residues. The CDR3 loop reads CAWALGTSGSMSYEQYF. The CDR3 DNA reads TGTGCCTGGGCGTTAGGGACTAGCGGGAGTATGAGTTACGAGCAGTACTTC.

The chain has TRBV15 and TRBJ2-7, with 7 bases aligning to TRBD1. Losses at the gene ends were 1 base for V and 1 base for J; bases not matched to a gene: 7. CDR1 and CDR2 from the germline V gene are LNHNV and YYDKDF (reference sequence). The CDR3 runs to 16 residues. CDR3 in amino acids: CATSRARDRRSYEQYF. The CDR3 nucleotides are TGTGCCACCAGCAGAGCCCGGGACAGAAGATCCTACGAGCAGTACTTC.

The rearrangement joins TRBV14 to TRBJ1-4; TRBD1 aligns across 8 bases. This CDR3 spans 15 amino acids. With 1 base clipped from V and 8 bases from J, the junction kept 6 bases outside the gene matches. CDR1 is SGHDN, CDR2 FVKESK, per germline. CDR3 sequence: CASSQGDRGREKLFF. The CDR3 coding sequence is TGTGCCAGCAGCCAAGGTGACAGGGGTAGAGAAAAACTGTTTTTT.